The table lists the clone carrying this TCR beta chain with a count of one. Original methodology: Estimates of nucleated cell counts were drawn from the amplification of reference gene primers. The table came from immunoSEQ multiplex PCR; TCRdb's copy has only in-frame clones and leaves some out. The V and J calls and the clone size are those of that table, but D and trimming were determined from the DNA. In the table there are around 58,000 clones, 90% of which are singletons. Germline V gene lookup returns CDR1 KGHDR and CDR2 SFDVKD. CDR3 length: 15 residues. Trimming removed 2 bases from V and 4 bases from J, with 13 bases in between. This entry is derived from a study of blood T cell repertoires in COVID-19. Study-level information: Material from acute and convalescent COVID-19 was sourced from the United States, Italy and Spain. PBMCs, B-cell-depleted T cells, or T cells provided the cDNA or gDNA that made up the material.

The sequence derives from a man aged 55 to 70 with active COVID-19. The chain employs TRBV24-1 and TRBJ1-2; no clear D gene. Source material: peripheral blood. CDR3 coding DNA: TGTGCCACCAGTGATTCTACAGCCAGTTTCTATGGCTACACCTTC. The encoded protein is CATSDSTASFYGYTF.